A selection of T cell receptor beta chains follows, all from one sample in a study of blood T cell repertoires in COVID-19. Sequencing used immunoSEQ multiplex PCR; TCRdb keeps in-frame clones, though not all of them. The data show about 130,000 clones, with roughly four fifths seen just once and about 9.9% held by the top ten. The sample consisted of peripheral blood. Receptor source: a man aged 40-55 years with active or convalescent COVID-19. Each CDR3 is given with its conserved first and last residue. The D gene is left open where the match is weak. Rows give clone size only sometimes, using once, few, many, or a class for an expanded clone.

abundance	v_gene	d_gene	j_gene	CDR3aa	CDR3nt
.	TRBV4-2	TRBD1	TRBJ2-1	CASSQAGQGAYEQFF	TGTGCCAGCAGCCAAGCGGGACAGGGGGCATACGAGCAGTTCTTC
few	TRBV20-1	.	TRBJ1-2	CSAIQGYGYTF	TGCAGTGCTATCCAGGGCTATGGCTACACCTTC
.	TRBV30	TRBD1	TRBJ1-6	CAWTPGQSSPLHF	TGTGCCTGGACTCCGGGACAGAGTTCACCCCTCCACTTT
few	TRBV9	.	TRBJ1-5	CASSGRWGGFLGNQPQHF	TGTGCCAGCAGTGGTCGTTGGGGAGGGTTTTTAGGCAATCAGCCCCAGCATTTT
few	TRBV5-1	.	TRBJ1-2	CASSFGGLQTDGYTF	TGCGCCAGCAGCTTCGGAGGACTCCAAACAGATGGCTACACCTTC
.	TRBV5-1	TRBD1	TRBJ2-2	CASSLPGQGAGTGELFF	TGCGCCAGCAGCTTGCCCGGACAGGGGGCGGGCACCGGGGAGCTGTTTTTT
once	TRBV19	TRBD1	TRBJ1-5	CASSSHLTGTGGLGNQPQHF	TGTGCCAGTAGTAGCCACCTAACCGGGACAGGTGGTTTGGGCAATCAGCCCCAGCATTTT
once	TRBV27	.	TRBJ1-3	CASSSGRSGNTIYF	TGTGCCAGCAGTTCGGGAAGATCTGGAAACACCATATATTTT
many	TRBV6-6	TRBD1	TRBJ2-7	CASSNAGGEQYF	TGTGCCAGCAGCAACGCAGGGGGCGAGCAGTACTTC
.	TRBV3-1/TRBV3-2	TRBD1	TRBJ2-2	CASSRRQGDGTGELFF	TGTGCCAGCAGCCGTCGACAGGGTGATGGCACCGGGGAGCTGTTTTTT
.	TRBV6-5	TRBD2	TRBJ2-7	CASSYLSGGAYEQYF	TGTGCCAGCAGTTACCTTAGCGGGGGGGCCTACGAGCAGTACTTC
.	TRBV14	.	TRBJ1-1	CASSPLRNTEAFF	TGTGCCAGCAGCCCCCTAAGGAACACTGAAGCTTTCTTT
.	TRBV18	TRBD1	TRBJ1-1	CASSLGTGGNTEAFF	TGTGCCAGCTCACTCGGGACAGGGGGGAACACTGAAGCTTTCTTT
.	TRBV5-1	.	TRBJ1-1	CASSLAPQANTEAFF	TGCGCCAGCAGCTTGGCACCCCAGGCGAACACTGAAGCTTTCTTT
.	TRBV18	.	TRBJ2-1	CASSTPSGPGEQFF	TGTGCCAGCTCCACCCCGTCCGGCCCGGGTGAGCAGTTCTTC
.	TRBV11-2	.	TRBJ2-7	CASSVMRSSYEQYF	TGTGCCAGCAGCGTAATGAGAAGCTCCTACGAGCAGTACTTC
.	TRBV2	.	TRBJ2-4	CASSVRVGIQYF	TGTGCCAGCAGTGTACGGGTCGGCATTCAGTACTTC
.	TRBV4-2	.	TRBJ2-5	CASSQGRQETQYF	TGTGCCAGCAGCCAAGGGAGACAAGAGACCCAGTACTTC
.	TRBV14	.	TRBJ1-2	CASSPAGVLYGYTF	TGTGCCAGCAGCCCCGCCGGGGTGCTCTATGGCTACACCTTC
many	TRBV4-3	.	TRBJ1-2	CASSQEIQTIYGYTF	TGCGCCAGCAGCCAAGAAATTCAGACAATCTATGGCTACACCTTC
.	TRBV11-2	.	TRBJ2-3	CASSFLAGASTDTQYF	TGTGCCAGCAGCTTTCTCGCGGGGGCATCTACAGATACGCAGTATTTT
.	TRBV7-2	TRBD1	TRBJ1-6	CASSNDRERSPLHF	TGTGCCAGCAGCAACGACAGGGAACGGTCACCCCTCCACTTT
.	TRBV7-2	TRBD1	TRBJ2-7	CASSSNKQLTGVLF	TGTGCCAGCAGCTCTAACAAACAATTGACAGGGGTGCTTTTC
once	TRBV24-1	.	TRBJ2-3	CATSDSTASRYTQYF	TGTGCCACCAGTGATTCGACAGCCTCGAGGTATACGCAGTATTTT
.	TRBV19	TRBD2	TRBJ2-3	CASSIRGVSTDTQYF	TGTGCCAGTAGTATCCGGGGGGTAAGCACAGATACGCAGTATTTT
.	TRBV21-1	.	TRBJ2-5	CASSDRGAKAQYF	TGTGCCAGCAGCGATCGGGGGGCAAAGGCCCAGTACTTC
.	TRBV30	.	TRBJ1-5	CAWSVKGNQPQHF	TGTGCCTGGAGTGTTAAGGGGAATCAGCCCCAGCATTTT
.	TRBV5-5	TRBD2	TRBJ2-3	CASTRSGGDLTDTQYF	TGTGCCAGCACCCGGTCGGGAGGGGACCTAACAGATACGCAGTATTTT
.	TRBV6-5	.	TRBJ2-1	CASTPRGYNEQFF	TGTGCCAGCACCCCTCGCGGGTACAATGAGCAGTTCTTC
.	TRBV19	TRBD1	TRBJ1-1	CASSIPPGQGMNTEAFF	TGTGCCAGTAGTATACCTCCGGGACAGGGAATGAACACTGAAGCTTTCTTT